This TCR beta chain comes out of a study of blood T cells in healthy people across ages. The germline gives CDR1 MNHNS, CDR2 SASEGT. Trimming took off 2 bases at V and 4 bases at J, with 18 bases between the two ends. This CDR3 is 17 amino acids long. As regards this clonotype: The antigen remains unidentified.

Combining a sample-barcoded 5' primer with a J-beta primer mix, a second PCR ran for 7 to 11 cycles. Individual samples furnished no less than 2.5 million CDR3-containing paired-end reads apiece. TCRdb re-derived calls from the 5' RACE reads in MiXCR, one entry per CDR3 protein. The sample records fewer than 950,000 distinct CDR3 sequences, roughly 35% being singletons. Study conclusions and caveats: A strong correlation was found between TCR beta diversity and the percentage of naive T cells. Diversity estimates drawn from one million T cells were deemed underestimates. Older individuals had lower TCR beta diversity per million T cells (the decline was roughly linear).

The clonotype comes from a man younger than 35 in good health. What was sequenced was blood. V and J are TRBV6-1 and TRBJ1-5, with D perhaps matching TRBD1 (5 bases). CDR3 protein: CASSELQEVGANQPQHF. The CDR3 nucleotides are TGTGCCAGCAGTGAACTTCAGGAGGTTGGGGCAAATCAGCCCCAGCATTTT.